The present T cell receptor beta chain was sequenced within a study of tumor and adjacent non-tumor tissue in lung cancer. Study details: Patients were aged about 30 to 80, around ten men and 4 to 6 women, stage I to III. On average, productive TCRbeta reads reached some 4.2 million per sample. Study-level findings and limits: Tumor tissue had significantly higher TCR diversity than normal lung.

The template was RNA from unsorted bulk tissue. To note about this clonotype: Its cognate antigen is unknown.

Germline-derived CDR1 and CDR2 are SGHNT and YYREEE (reference sequence). There are 16 residues in the CDR3. Three rounds of nested PCR, following a modified ARM-PCR protocol, produced the TCRbeta library. TCRdb reprocessed the multiplex PCR reads via MiXCR and lists one record per CDR3 protein. In the table there are 70,000 or so distinct CDR3 sequences, 60% of which are singletons. Sequences were obtained from lung tumor tissue. The chain couples TRBV5-4 to TRBJ1-1; 7 bases match TRBD1. This sequence originates from a man in his forties or fifties with non-small cell lung cancer. CDR3 bases: TGTGTAAGCAGCTCCCCTAAGACAGGGCCACTATCTGAAGCTTTCTTT. Translating it yields CVSSSPKTGPLSEAFF.